These 12 T cell receptor beta chains were all obtained from the same sample, sequenced in a study of T cells in Graves' hyperthyroidism and ophthalmopathy. It was RNA transcripts that yielded the amplified TCR beta CDR3 regions. With the HTBI primer set, the TCR CDR3 went through a first round of RT-PCR. One entry per CDR3 protein results from TCRdb running MiXCR on the multiplex PCR reads. The data hold a few hundred thousand distinct CDR3 sequences, with approximately 13% observed a single time. Sequencing input: blood. The origin of the receptors is a woman in her late teens or twenties with Graves' hyperthyroidism.

CDR3 nucleotide sequence: TGTGCCAGCAGTTACGGGGGGAGGGAGACCCAGTACTTC. Protein sequence: CASSYGGRETQYF. This sequence joins TRBV27 and TRBJ2-5, with 7 bases matching TRBD2. The CDR3 runs to 13 residues. The trim removed 4 bases at V and 5 bases at J, leaving 4 bases unmatched. Germline V gene lookup returns CDR1 MNHEY and CDR2 SMNVEV (reference sequence).

This clonotype occurred many times. CDR3 in DNA: TGTGCCAGTACTCCGGTGACAGGGGAGAACACTGAAGCTTTCTTT. Translated: CASTPVTGENTEAFF. V is TRBV19 and J is TRBJ1-1, with 8 bases fitting TRBD1. V was clipped by 7 bases and J by 1 base; unmatched bases: 8. The CDR3 runs 15 residues. Germline-derived CDR1 and CDR2 are LNHDA and SQIVND (reference sequence).

This clonotype was observed at least ten times. The rearrangement links TRBV6-5 to TRBJ1-5; weak D call: TRBD1 (5 bases). Germline assignment: CDR1 MNHEY and CDR2 SVGAGI. Between the trimmed V and J ends, which lost 2 bases and 0 bases, there was a span of 17 bases. This CDR3 is 18 amino acids long. CDR3: CASSYPVFDSYSNQPQHF. The CDR3 coding sequence is TGTGCCAGCAGTTACCCCGTCTTTGACAGTTATAGCAATCAGCCCCAGCATTTT.

This clonotype was seen repeatedly, ten times or more. The CDR3 is CASSEGRGSETQYF. In nucleotides, the CDR3 is TGTGCCAGCAGTGAGGGGAGGGGTTCCGAGACCCAGTACTTC. The chain is built from TRBV2 and TRBJ2-5; 7 nucleotides align to TRBD2. There are 14 residues in the CDR3. Germline V gene sequence: CDR1 SNHLY, CDR2 FYNNEI. The J segment lost 5 bases and the V segment lost 3 bases, leaving 6 bases of the junction unmatched.

CDR3 region: CASSPQGFTYEQYF. As DNA, the CDR3 is TGTGCCAGCAGCCCCCAGGGATTTACCTACGAGCAGTACTTC. The rearrangement joins TRBV6-2 or TRBV6-3 to TRBJ2-7; D might be TRBD1 (5 bases). The germline CDR1 and CDR2 sequences are MNHEY and SVGEGT. This CDR3 comprises 14 residues. Trimming cost V 6 bases and J 2 bases, with 14 bases left between them.

This clonotype was detected ten times or more. This chain connects TRBV28 to TRBJ2-7; no reliable D call. Trimming took 4 bases from V and 4 from J, leaving 5 bases between them. Germline values: CDR1 MDHEN, CDR2 SYDVKM. The CDR3 totals 11 residues. The chain's CDR3 is CASSSRYEQYF. CDR3 sequence (DNA): TGTGCCAGCAGTTCCAGGTACGAGCAGTACTTC.

This clonotype was detected many times. V usage is TRBV28 and J usage is TRBJ1-1; the D is unclear. CDR1 MDHEN and CDR2 SYDVKM come from the germline V gene. V was pared by 6 bases and J by 5 bases, with 22 bases between. The CDR3 is 16 residues long. CDR3 sequence reads: CASSPLAGSVQTEAFF. The CDR3, as DNA: TGTGCCAGCAGCCCTCTCGCGGGGTCTGTTCAGACTGAAGCTTTCTTT.

This clonotype was detected ten times or more. The genes are TRBV9 and TRBJ1-2; a possible D gene is TRBD1 (6 bases). The germline CDR1 and CDR2 sequences are SGDLS and YYNGEE. CDR3 size: 16 residues. V was trimmed by 2 bases and J by 5 bases, leaving 19 bases between them. The CDR3 region is CASSVLPSPGAYGYTF. CDR3 nucleotide sequence: TGTGCCAGCAGCGTCCTCCCCTCCCCGGGGGCGTATGGCTACACCTTC.

This clonotype was seen ten or more times. This chain joins TRBV5-1 and TRBJ2-1; the match to TRBD2 covers 8 bases. V dropped 4 bases and J dropped 2; count of bases not matched to a gene: 11. This CDR3 is built from 17 residues. In germline, CDR1 is SGHRS, CDR2 YFSETQ. The CDR3 DNA sequence: TGCGCCAGCAGCAAAGCACTAGCGGTGGGTCCCTACAATGAGCAGTTCTTC. It is translated as CASSKALAVGPYNEQFF.

The table lists this clonotype with many counts. This chain joins TRBV3-1 and TRBJ2-5; 7 nucleotides agree with TRBD2. Germline CDR1 LGHDT, CDR2 YNNKEL (reference sequence). The CDR3 covers 14 residues. V lost 2 bases, J lost 7 bases, and 7 bases stayed unmatched. The CDR3 DNA reads TGTGCCAGCAGCCAAATGACTAGCTCAGGGACCCAGTACTTC. Encoded protein: CASSQMTSSGTQYF.

The chain joins TRBV24-1 to TRBJ2-3; 16 bases agree with TRBD2. J lost 0 bases, V lost 9 bases, and 2 bases had no gene match. This CDR3 comprises 16 residues. Germline CDR1 and CDR2: KGHDR and SFDVKD. CDR3 bases: TGTGCCACCGGGACTAGCGGGGGGGCCAGCACAGATACGCAGTATTTT. Translating gives CATGTSGGASTDTQYF.

Only a few counts were recorded for this clonotype. The chain has TRBV9 and TRBJ2-1; 14 bases are shared with TRBD2. The germline gives CDR1 SGDLS, CDR2 YYNGEE. The CDR3 totals 17 residues. The J segment lost 9 bases and the V segment lost 4 bases, leaving 12 bases of the junction unmatched. The CDR3 spells CASSPSLGTSGGREQFF. The CDR3 DNA sequence: TGTGCCAGCAGCCCAAGCCTGGGGACTAGCGGGGGCCGTGAGCAGTTCTTC.